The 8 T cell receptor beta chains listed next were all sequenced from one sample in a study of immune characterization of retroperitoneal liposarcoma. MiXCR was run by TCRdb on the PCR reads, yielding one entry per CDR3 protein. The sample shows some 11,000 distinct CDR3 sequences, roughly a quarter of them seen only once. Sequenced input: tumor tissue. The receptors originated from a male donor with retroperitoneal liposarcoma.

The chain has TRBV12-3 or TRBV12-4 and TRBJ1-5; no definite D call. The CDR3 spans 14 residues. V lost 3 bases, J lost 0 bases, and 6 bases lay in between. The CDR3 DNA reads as TGTGCCAGCAGTTTCCAGGATAGCAATCAGCCCCAGCATTTT. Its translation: CASSFQDSNQPQHF.

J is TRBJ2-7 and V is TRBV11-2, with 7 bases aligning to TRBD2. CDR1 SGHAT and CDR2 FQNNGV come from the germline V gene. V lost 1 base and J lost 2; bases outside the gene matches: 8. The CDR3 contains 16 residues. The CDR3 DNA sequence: TGTGCCAGCAGCTTAGTATCGGGGGGAGGGACCTACGAGCAGTACTTC. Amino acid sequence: CASSLVSGGGTYEQYF.

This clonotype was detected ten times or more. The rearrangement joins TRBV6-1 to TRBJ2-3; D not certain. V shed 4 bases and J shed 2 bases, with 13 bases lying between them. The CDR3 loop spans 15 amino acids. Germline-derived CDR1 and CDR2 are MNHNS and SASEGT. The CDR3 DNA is TGTGCCAGCAGTGTCGGCCTTAGGAACACAGATACGCAGTATTTT. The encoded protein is CASSVGLRNTDTQYF.

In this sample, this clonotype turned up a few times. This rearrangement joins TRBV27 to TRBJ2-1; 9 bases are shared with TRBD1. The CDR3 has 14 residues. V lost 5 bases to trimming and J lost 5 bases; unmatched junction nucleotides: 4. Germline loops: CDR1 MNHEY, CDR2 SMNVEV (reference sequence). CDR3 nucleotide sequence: TGTGCCAGCAGTAAGGGACAGGGAGACAATGAGCAGTTCTTC. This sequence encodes CASSKGQGDNEQFF.

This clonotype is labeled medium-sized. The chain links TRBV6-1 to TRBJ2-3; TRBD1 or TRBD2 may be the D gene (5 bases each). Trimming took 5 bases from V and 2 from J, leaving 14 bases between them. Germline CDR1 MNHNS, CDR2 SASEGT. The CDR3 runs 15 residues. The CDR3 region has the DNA TGTGCCAGCAGTACTACCGGGACCCCCACAGATACGCAGTATTTT. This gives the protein CASSTTGTPTDTQYF.

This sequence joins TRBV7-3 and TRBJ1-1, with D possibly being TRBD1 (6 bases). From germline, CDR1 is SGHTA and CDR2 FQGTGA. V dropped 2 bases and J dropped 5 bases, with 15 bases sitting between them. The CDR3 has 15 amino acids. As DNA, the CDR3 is TGTGCCAGCAGCTTACCCCGGGGGCCGGTTACTGAAGCTTTCTTT. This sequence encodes CASSLPRGPVTEAFF.

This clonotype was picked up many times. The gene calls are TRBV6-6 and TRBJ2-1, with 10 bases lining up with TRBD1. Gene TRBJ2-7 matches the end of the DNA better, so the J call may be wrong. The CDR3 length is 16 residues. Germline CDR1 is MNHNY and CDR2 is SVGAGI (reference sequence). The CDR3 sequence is CASSYSVSGQGSEQYF. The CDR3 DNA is TGTGCCAGCAGTTACTCCGTTTCGGGACAGGGGTCAGAGCAGTACTTC.

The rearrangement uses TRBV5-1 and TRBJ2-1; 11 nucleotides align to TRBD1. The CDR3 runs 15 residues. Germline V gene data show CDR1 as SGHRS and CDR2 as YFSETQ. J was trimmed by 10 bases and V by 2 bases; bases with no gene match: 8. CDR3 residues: CASSLHTGQGGEQFF. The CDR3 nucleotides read TGCGCCAGCAGCTTACACACGGGACAGGGGGGCGAGCAGTTCTTC.